Following are 23 T cell receptor beta chains from one sample sequenced in a study of blood T cell repertoires in COVID-19 (dated by TCRdb to the early 2020s). The protocol used for the library was the immunoSEQ multiplex PCR assay. TCRdb limited this immuneACCESS table to in-frame rearrangements with V and J called. A share of clones is missing; checked studies link under half to unresolved V genes, and the rest is unexplained. The sample table shows about 220,000 clones, and 65% to 90% are seen once. The ten largest clones capture about 2.4% of the sample. The sequenced sample consisted of peripheral blood. The receptor set was obtained from a woman aged 70-85 years with COVID-19, enrolled during active disease.

The chain couples TRBV6-2 or TRBV6-3 to TRBJ2-1, with TRBD2 identical over 14 bases. V trimming: 6 bases; J trimming: 9 bases; junction bases outside the gene matches: 7. The CDR3 length is 15 residues. CDR1 MNHEY and CDR2 SVGEGT come from the germline V gene. CDR3 residues: CASSPGLAGVGEQFF. In nucleotides, the CDR3 is TGTGCCAGCAGCCCGGGACTAGCGGGGGTGGGTGAGCAGTTCTTC.

Only one count was recorded for this clone. The rearrangement uses TRBV7-9 and TRBJ2-3; 7 nucleotides match TRBD2. Germline CDR1 SEHNR, CDR2 FQNEAQ (reference sequence). V lost 5 bases to trimming and J lost 2 bases; unmatched junction nucleotides: 4. The CDR3 spans 14 residues. The CDR3 coding sequence is TGTGCCAGCAGCCCCGGACTAGTCACAGATACGCAGTATTTT. Translated, it gives CASSPGLVTDTQYF. Full variable domain (missing parts from reference TRBV7-9 and TRBJ2-3): DTGVSQNPRHKITKRGQNVTFRCDPISEHNRLYWYRQTLGQGPEFLTYFQNEAQLEKSRLLSDRFSAERPKGSFSTLEIQRTEQGDSAMYLCASSPGLVTDTQYFGPGTRLTVL.

V usage is TRBV6-5 and J usage is TRBJ1-5; D gene unclear. Germline CDR1 is MNHEY and CDR2 is SVGAGI. V was trimmed by 4 bases and J by 5 bases, leaving 6 bases between them. The CDR3 is 12 residues long. The CDR3 reads CASSSGDQPQHF. The CDR3 coding sequence is TGTGCCAGCAGTTCAGGCGATCAGCCCCAGCATTTT.

The rearrangement uses TRBV7-2 and TRBJ1-5; 8 positions agree with TRBD1. The CDR3 consists of 16 residues. J lost 2 bases, V lost 2 bases, and 5 bases had no gene match. From germline, CDR1 is SGHTA and CDR2 FQGNSA. The CDR3 bases are TGTGCCAGCAGCTTAACAGGGGGTTTTGGCAATCAGCCCCAGCATTTT. Its translation is CASSLTGGFGNQPQHF.

The J gene is TRBJ2-2, the V gene TRBV5-1; TRBD2 might be the D (5 bases). V lost 0 bases, J lost 2 bases, and 11 bases lay in between. The CDR3 contains 16 residues. Germline CDR1 is SGHRS and CDR2 is YFSETQ. This chain's CDR3 is CASSLGLADNTGELFF. Written as DNA, the CDR3 is TGCGCCAGCAGCTTGGGTCTAGCAGATAACACCGGGGAGCTGTTTTTT.

The chain links TRBV7-2 to TRBJ2-1, with a weak D call TRBD2 (5 bases). The CDR3 has 15 amino acids. Germline V gives CDR1 SGHTA, CDR2 FQGNSA. V gave up 3 bases and J gave up 4 bases, with 13 bases separating them. The CDR3 reads CASSFQRVVYNEQFF. Here the CDR3 DNA reads TGTGCCAGCAGCTTTCAGAGGGTGGTGTACAATGAGCAGTTCTTC.

This sequence joins TRBV5-4 and TRBJ1-1; no definite D call. Germline V gene sequence: CDR1 SGHNT, CDR2 YYREEE (reference sequence). V was trimmed by 3 bases and J by 5 bases, leaving 8 bases between them. The CDR3 totals 12 residues. CDR3: CASSSRGTEAFF. In nucleotides, the CDR3 is TGTGCCAGCAGCTCCAGAGGGACTGAAGCTTTCTTT. Drawing the rest from reference TRBV5-4 and TRBJ1-1, the complete variable domain is ETGVTQSPTHLIKTRGQQVTLRCSSQSGHNTVSWYQQALGQGPQFIFQYYREEENGRGNFPPRFSGLQFPNYSSELNVNALELDDSALYLCASSSRGTEAFFGQGTRLTVV.

The chain joins TRBV10-3 to TRBJ2-7; 10 bases align to TRBD1. CDR1 ENHRY and CDR2 SYGVKD come from the germline V gene. After removal of 3 bases from V and 2 bases from J, the junction contained 1 base not matched to a gene. The CDR3 extends over 14 amino acids. The CDR3 DNA reads as TGTGCCATCAGTGAAGGACAGGGGGCCTACGAGCAGTACTTC. This translates into CAISEGQGAYEQYF.

The genes are TRBV6-6 and TRBJ1-2; D is undetermined. The germline V gene encodes CDR1 MNHNY and CDR2 SVGAGI (reference sequence). V was trimmed by 8 bases and J by 0 bases, leaving 7 bases between them. The CDR3 totals 12 residues. The CDR3 here is CASVGPNYGYTF. CDR3 coding DNA: TGTGCCAGCGTCGGTCCTAACTATGGCTACACCTTC.

The chain has TRBV7-2 and TRBJ1-1; 9 bases line up with TRBD1. CDR1 is SGHTA and CDR2 is FQGNSA in the germline V gene. The length of the CDR3 is 14 residues. Trimming at V came to 4 bases and at J to 11 bases, leaving 11 bases not matched to a gene. The CDR3 is CASSWGTGYRDAFF. CDR3 coding DNA: TGTGCCAGCAGCTGGGGGACAGGGTATAGGGATGCTTTCTTT. Based on the CDR3 plus reference TRBV7-2 and TRBJ1-1, the full variable domain is GAGVSQSPSNKVTEKGKDVELRCDPISGHTALYWYRQSLGQGLEFLIYFQGNSAPDKSGLPSDRFSAERTGGSVSTLTIQRTQQEDSAVYLCASSWGTGYRDAFFGQGTRLTVV.

CDR3 DNA: TGTGCCAGCAGCGTGGAAGGACTAGCGGGAGGCCGGAGCTCCTACAATGAGCAGTTCTTC. It specifies CASSVEGLAGGRSSYNEQFF. This rearrangement joins TRBV9 to TRBJ2-1; 14 positions match TRBD2. V shed 2 bases, J shed 0 bases, and the junction held 10 bases outside the gene matches. The CDR3 contains 20 residues. CDR1 SGDLS and CDR2 YYNGEE come from the germline V gene.

The chain carries TRBV12-3 or TRBV12-4 and TRBJ1-1; D unresolved. Trimming took off 3 bases at V and 7 bases at J, with 9 bases between the two ends. The CDR3 extends over 12 amino acids. CDR3 in amino acids: CASSLGEIEAFF. CDR3 DNA sequence: TGTGCCAGCAGTTTGGGAGAGATTGAAGCTTTCTTT.

The table lists this clone with a few counts. The chain uses TRBV19 and TRBJ1-6; D might be TRBD1 (6 bases). Deletions cut 3 bases from V and 8 bases from J, with 14 bases between. Per germline, CDR1 LNHDA and CDR2 SQIVND (reference sequence). CDR3 length: 15 amino acids. The CDR3 loop reads CASSIGQRPDSPLHF. DNA for the CDR3: TGTGCCAGTAGTATCGGACAGCGCCCGGATTCACCCCTCCACTTT. The full variable domain, completed using reference TRBV19 and TRBJ1-6, is DGGITQSPKYLFRKEGQNVTLSCEQNLNHDAMYWYRQDPGQGLRLIYYSQIVNDFQKGDIAEGYSVSREKKESFPLTVTSAQKNPTAFYLCASSIGQRPDSPLHFGNGTRLTVT.

V gene TRBV12-3 or TRBV12-4 combines with J gene TRBJ2-1; possibly TRBD1 for D (6 bases). The CDR3 is 13 amino acids. Trimming took off 3 bases at V and 6 bases at J, with 9 bases between the two ends. The CDR3 DNA is TGTGCCAGCAGTTTGGTCAGGGGCAATGAGCAGTTCTTC. Encoded protein: CASSLVRGNEQFF.

This clone counts as medium-sized (0.01 to 0.1%). The chain recombines TRBV28 with TRBJ1-1; D ambiguous. V was shortened by 5 bases and J by 8 bases, with 9 bases between the two germline ends. The CDR3 is 11 residues long. Looked up from germline, CDR1 is MDHEN and CDR2 is SYDVKM. The CDR3 sequence is CASSGRSEAFF. The CDR3, as DNA: TGTGCCAGCAGTGGCCGGAGCGAAGCTTTCTTT.

The rearrangement links TRBV27 to TRBJ2-7; 7 nucleotides agree with TRBD2. CDR1 is MNHEY and CDR2 is SMNVEV in the germline V gene (reference sequence). The CDR3 runs to 14 residues. J was trimmed by 1 base and V by 6 bases; bases with no gene match: 6. CDR3 loop: CASRARTRSYEQYF. Here the CDR3 DNA reads TGTGCCAGCAGAGCTAGGACTAGATCCTACGAGCAGTACTTC.

The V gene is TRBV7-3, the J gene TRBJ2-2, with 13 bases matching TRBD2. CDR3 size: 16 residues. V lost 5 bases and J lost 2; bases outside the gene matches: 2. Germline CDR1 reads SGHTA; CDR2 reads FQGTGA. CDR3 residues: CASSRLAGGNTGELFF. The CDR3 DNA follows: TGTGCCAGCAGCCGACTAGCGGGAGGTAACACCGGGGAGCTGTTTTTT.

This chain connects TRBV5-1 to TRBJ1-1; D is ambiguous. Germline-derived CDR1 and CDR2 are SGHRS and YFSETQ. The CDR3 has 14 residues. V was shortened by 2 bases and J by 0 bases, with 8 bases between the two germline ends. CDR3 sequence reads: CASSFGDLNTEAFF. DNA of the CDR3: TGCGCCAGCAGCTTCGGGGATCTGAACACTGAAGCTTTCTTT.

The CDR3 sequence is CASTAAGGRGGNTIYF. In DNA, the CDR3 is TGTGCCAGCACTGCGGCAGGGGGCCGTGGTGGAAACACCATATATTTT. The chain is built from TRBV2 and TRBJ1-3; TRBD1 matches at 8 bases. The germline gives CDR1 SNHLY, CDR2 FYNNEI. The CDR3 is 16 amino acids. Trimming at V came to 7 bases and at J to 3 bases, leaving 11 bases not matched to a gene.

The gene calls are TRBV13 and TRBJ2-5; maybe TRBD2 (6 bases). The CDR3 totals 15 residues. CDR1 is PRHDT and CDR2 is FYEKMQ in the germline V gene (reference sequence). The V gene lost 5 bases and the J gene lost 5 bases, with 18 bases spanning the gap. In DNA, the CDR3 is TGTGCCAGCAGCCCTCGTCCCGGCCGGGGGGAGACCCAGTACTTC. Its translation: CASSPRPGRGETQYF. Full variable domain (missing parts from reference TRBV13 and TRBJ2-5): AAGVIQSPRHLIKEKRETATLKCYPIPRHDTVYWYQQGPGQDPQFLISFYEKMQSDKGSIPDRFSAQQFSDYHSELNMSSLELGDSALYFCASSPRPGRGETQYFGPGTRLLVL.

This rearrangement joins TRBV7-3 to TRBJ1-2; D gene unclear. CDR1 and CDR2 from the germline V gene are SGHTA and FQGTGA. The CDR3 contains 15 residues. The ends were cut back, 5 bases at V and 7 bases at J, with 20 bases in the middle. The CDR3 DNA follows: TGTGCCAGCAGCCCCTCCGGAGGAGTGGATGGTGGCTACACCTTC. It encodes CASSPSGGVDGGYTF. Full variable domain (remainder filled in from reference TRBV7-3 and TRBJ1-2): GAGVSQTPSNKVTEKGKYVELRCDPISGHTALYWYRQSLGQGPEFLIYFQGTGAADDSGLPNDRFFAVRPEGSVSTLKIQRTERGDSAVYLCASSPSGGVDGGYTFGSGTRLTVV.

This clone turned up a few times. This sequence joins TRBV6-5 and TRBJ1-6; the D gene is possibly TRBD1 (6 bases). The germline gives CDR1 MNHEY, CDR2 SVGAGI. V lost 0 bases, J lost 7 bases, and 13 bases lay in between. CDR3 length equals 16 residues. In DNA, the CDR3 is TGTGCCAGCAGTTACTCTTACAGGGCGGTAAATTCACCCCTCCACTTT. Its protein product is CASSYSYRAVNSPLHF.

The chain employs TRBV29-1 and TRBJ2-3; TRBD2 aligns across 9 bases. J lost 0 bases, V lost 4 bases, and 8 bases had no gene match. The CDR3 runs 16 residues. From germline, CDR1 is SQVTM and CDR2 ANQGSEA. The CDR3 reads CSVVGGLAGSTDTQYF. The CDR3 nucleotides are TGCAGCGTTGTAGGCGGTCTAGCGGGAAGCACAGATACGCAGTATTTT.